The clone carrying this T cell receptor (beta chain) was picked up a small number of times. Antigen: not known. This sample is drawn from a study of T cell responses to AZD1222 COVID-19 vaccine. Findings and caveats of the study: Clonal diversity was possibly underestimated, and white British individuals and females predominated among donors.

The data were produced by immunoSEQ multiplex PCR, yet TCRdb's version contains in-frame clones alone and is incomplete. The sample holds about 120,000 clones, approximately 88% seen once. Germline assignment: CDR1 SGHRS and CDR2 YFSETQ. The CDR3 spans 14 residues. Trimming removed 6 bases from V and 2 bases from J, with 15 bases in between. This chain joins TRBV5-1 and TRBJ2-7; D is perhaps TRBD1 (6 bases). This TCR derives from an adult in good health. This material consisted of peripheral blood, taken on day 0 of AZD1222 vaccination. Written as DNA, the CDR3 is TGCGCCAGCACCGCTGATGGACAGACCTACGAGCAGTACTTC. Translation: CASTADGQTYEQYF.